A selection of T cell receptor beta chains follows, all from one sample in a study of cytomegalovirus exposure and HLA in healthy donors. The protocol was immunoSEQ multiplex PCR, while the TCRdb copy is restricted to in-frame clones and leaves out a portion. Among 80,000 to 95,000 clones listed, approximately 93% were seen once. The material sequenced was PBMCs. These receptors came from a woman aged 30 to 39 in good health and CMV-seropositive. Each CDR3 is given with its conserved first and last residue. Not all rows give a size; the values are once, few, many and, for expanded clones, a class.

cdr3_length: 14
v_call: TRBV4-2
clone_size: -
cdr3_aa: CASSLGGGTDTQYF

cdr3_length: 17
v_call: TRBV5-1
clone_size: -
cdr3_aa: CASSLTSTIGVYNEQFF

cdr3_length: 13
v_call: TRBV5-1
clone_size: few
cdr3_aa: CASSLDTKETQYF

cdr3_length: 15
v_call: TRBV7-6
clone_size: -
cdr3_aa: CASSSPLRGTDTQYF

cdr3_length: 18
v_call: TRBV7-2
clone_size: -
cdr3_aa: CASSLLRGLAGVVDTQYF

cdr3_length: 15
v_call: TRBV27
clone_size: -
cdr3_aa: CASSLVRETTDTQYF

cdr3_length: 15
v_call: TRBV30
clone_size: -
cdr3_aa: CAWSPWGFGNQPQHF

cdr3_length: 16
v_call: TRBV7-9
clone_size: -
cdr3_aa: CASSLRVRENTGELFF

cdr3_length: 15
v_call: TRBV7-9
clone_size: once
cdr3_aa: CASSTTSGKGYGYTF

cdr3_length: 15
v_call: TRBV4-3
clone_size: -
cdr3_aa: CASSQDPGSNYGYTF

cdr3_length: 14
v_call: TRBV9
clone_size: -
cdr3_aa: CASTRVGSGNTIYF

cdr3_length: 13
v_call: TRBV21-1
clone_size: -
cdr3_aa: CASSKVCNQPQHF

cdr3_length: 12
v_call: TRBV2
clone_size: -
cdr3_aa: CAAGAGPYEQYF

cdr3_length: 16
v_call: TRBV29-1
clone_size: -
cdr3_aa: CSVGGRGSSGANVLTF

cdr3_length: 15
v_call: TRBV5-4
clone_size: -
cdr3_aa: CASSRRTGANTEAFF